The clone carrying this T cell receptor beta chain occurred many times. Its specificity is unknown. Time point defined: after neoadjuvant nivolumab, at surgical resection. Stage II-IVA oral cavity squamous cell carcinoma was new and untreated by systemic or radiation therapy. This sample is part of a study of neoadjuvant anti-PD-1 for oral cavity cancer. Background on the study: Non-progressing patients received a fourth nivolumab dose near day 43, then surgery on days 50-56. Study results and caveats: Higher pretreatment blood Treg/Th17 ratios correlated with higher pretreatment blood and lower post-treatment tumor TCRbeta clonality. Larger post-treatment preexisting tumor clones tracked with greater tumor shrinkage.

The assay was immunoSEQ multiplex PCR, and TCRdb's table has in-frame clones only and misses some. The repertoire holds approximately 21,000 clones, with more than 35% as singletons. The TCR was taken from a person aged 35-80 years with oral cavity squamous cell carcinoma. The sequences come from tumor tissue, collected after nivolumab (anti-PD-1) treatment.

CDR3 bases: TGCGCCAGCAGCCAAGGATCCAGGAACTACGAGCAGTACTTC. Residues: CASSQGSRNYEQYF. This chain links TRBV4-3 with TRBJ2-7; D call uncertain. The CDR3 is made up of 14 amino acids. Per the germline V gene, CDR1 is LGHNA and CDR2 is YSLEER. Trimming cost V 1 base and J 3 bases, with 10 bases left between them.